Below are 22 T cell receptor beta chains sequenced from a single sample in a study of identical twins. Each CDR3 protein is one row after TCRdb ran MiXCR on the 5' RACE reads. Among around 480,000 distinct CDR3 sequences, roughly an eighth were seen once, and the ten largest hold approximately 1%. The sample also formed part of further work on yellow fever vaccine responses in identical twins.

Source material: CD4+ T cells sorted from blood. These TCRs come from a woman under 30 in good health.

The V gene is TRBV20-1, the J gene TRBJ2-5, with D maybe TRBD1 (6 bases). CDR1 DFQATT and CDR2 SNEGSKA come from the germline V gene (reference sequence). CDR3 size: 12 residues. V dropped 3 bases and J dropped 5 bases, with 10 bases sitting between them. CDR3 in DNA: TGCAGTGCTAGCTGGCAGGGGGAGACCCAGTACTTC. This gives the protein CSASWQGETQYF.

The CDR3 here is CASSLAGLAGGGADTQYF. The CDR3 nucleotides are TGTGCCAGCAGTTTAGCCGGGTTAGCGGGGGGAGGGGCAGATACGCAGTATTTT. The chain joins TRBV28 to TRBJ2-3; TRBD2 aligns across 10 bases. The germline V gene has CDR1 MDHEN and CDR2 SYDVKM. The CDR3 is 18 amino acids. J lost 4 bases, V lost 2 bases, and 12 bases had no gene match. The full variable domain, rest sourced from reference TRBV28 and TRBJ2-3, is DVKVTQSSRYLVKRTGEKVFLECVQDMDHENMFWYRQDPGLGLRLIYFSYDVKMKEKGDIPEGYSVSREKKERFSLILESASTNQTSMYLCASSLAGLAGGGADTQYFGPGTRLTVL.

This clonotype was detected ten times or more. The chain uses TRBV25-1 and TRBJ2-7, with D hard to call. The CDR3 is 11 amino acids. Germline CDR1 reads MGHDK; CDR2 reads SYGVNS. V lost 3 bases, J lost 7 bases, and 7 bases lay in between. The CDR3 spells CASSEVQEQYF. The CDR3 DNA is TGTGCCAGCAGTGAGGTACAGGAGCAGTACTTC.

This clonotype was counted at least ten times. In DNA, the CDR3 is TGTGCCAGCAGCCCTCGGCGAGCGCCGAGCGGGGAGCTGTTTTTT. Residues: CASSPRRAPSGELFF. The rearrangement links TRBV7-9 to TRBJ2-2, with no clear D. The germline CDR1 and CDR2 sequences are SEHNR and FQNEAQ (reference sequence). CDR3 length: 15 residues. V dropped 5 bases and J dropped 7 bases, with 17 bases sitting between them. Variable domain in full (rest from reference TRBV7-9 and TRBJ2-2): DTGVSQNPRHKITKRGQNVTFRCDPISEHNRLYWYRQTLGQGPEFLTYFQNEAQLEKSRLLSDRFSAERPKGSFSTLEIQRTEQGDSAMYLCASSPRRAPSGELFFGEGSRLTVL.

There are many counts of this clonotype. The chain links TRBV5-1 to TRBJ1-2, with no clear D. V was trimmed by 0 bases and J by 0 bases, leaving 9 bases between them. Germline V gives CDR1 SGHRS, CDR2 YFSETQ. The CDR3 consists of 15 residues. DNA for the CDR3: TGCGCCAGCAGCTTGGCCGGGGAGACTAACTATGGCTACACCTTC. Translation: CASSLAGETNYGYTF.

The rearrangement joins TRBV12-3 or TRBV12-4 to TRBJ2-7, with D uncertain. This CDR3 contains 11 residues. The ends were cut back, 5 bases at V and 6 bases at J, with 8 bases in the middle. The CDR3 DNA follows: TGTGCCAGCAGTATGGGTCCCGAGCAGTACTTC. Its translation is CASSMGPEQYF.

The V and J genes are TRBV7-9 and TRBJ2-7, with 9 bases aligning to TRBD1. Germline CDR1 and CDR2: SEHNR and FQNEAQ (reference sequence). V shed 5 bases and J 1 base; nucleotides not matched to a gene: 6. The CDR3 sequence is 15 residues long. Here the CDR3 reads CASSPIGTGSYEQYF. CDR3 nucleotides: TGTGCCAGCAGCCCTATTGGGACAGGGTCCTACGAGCAGTACTTC.

This clonotype occurred a few times. This sequence joins TRBV9 and TRBJ2-2; the match to TRBD2 covers 7 bases. With V trimmed by 0 bases and J by 1 base, 9 bases remained unmatched. CDR3 length: 18 residues. Germline loops: CDR1 SGDLS, CDR2 YYNGEE. The chain's CDR3 is CASSVVGGGTKNTGELFF. In DNA, the CDR3 is TGTGCCAGCAGCGTAGTGGGGGGGGGAACCAAGAACACCGGGGAGCTGTTTTTT.

This clonotype was counted many times. The chain employs TRBV29-1 and TRBJ1-1, with D maybe TRBD1 (6 bases). The CDR3 extends over 14 amino acids. CDR1 is SQVTM, CDR2 ANQGSEA, per germline. V lost 5 bases and J 0 bases, leaving 13 bases between the germline ends. CDR3 residues: CSVRSGTLNTEAFF. As DNA, the CDR3 is TGCAGCGTTAGATCCGGGACACTGAACACTGAAGCTTTCTTT.

This clonotype was detected a few times. The chain couples TRBV3-1 to TRBJ1-2, with TRBD1 matching over 7 bases. The V gene end was trimmed by 3 bases and the J gene end by 7 bases; junction bases not matched to a gene: 11. Germline V gives CDR1 LGHDT, CDR2 YNNKEL (reference sequence). This CDR3 is built from 15 residues. CDR3 in amino acids: CASSHTGAASFGYTF. The CDR3 DNA reads TGTGCCAGCAGCCACACAGGGGCCGCCTCGTTTGGCTACACCTTC.

The sample holds a few counts of this clonotype. The rearrangement joins TRBV20-1 to TRBJ1-5, with TRBD1 matching 7 bases. Per germline, CDR1 DFQATT and CDR2 SNEGSKA (reference sequence). Trimming removed 1 base from V and 6 bases from J; junction bases left unmatched: 3. This CDR3 is 13 amino acids long. The CDR3 DNA follows: TGCAGTGCTAGAGTAACAGGGGTTCAGCCCCAGCATTTT. Translating gives CSARVTGVQPQHF.

This clonotype has only a few counts. This sequence joins TRBV28 and TRBJ1-3; perhaps TRBD1 as D (5 bases). The V and J ends lost 6 bases and 0 bases respectively, with 18 bases between them. The CDR3 is 17 residues long. Germline CDR1 MDHEN, CDR2 SYDVKM. CDR3 loop: CASRSDSGRLSGNTIYF. The CDR3 DNA is TGTGCCAGCAGGTCCGACTCGGGGCGTCTCTCTGGAAACACCATATATTTT. Together with reference TRBV28 and TRBJ1-3, the CDR3 gives the full variable domain: DVKVTQSSRYLVKRTGEKVFLECVQDMDHENMFWYRQDPGLGLRLIYFSYDVKMKEKGDIPEGYSVSREKKERFSLILESASTNQTSMYLCASRSDSGRLSGNTIYFGEGSWLTVV.

The V and J genes are TRBV6-2 or TRBV6-3 and TRBJ2-7; 11 bases map to TRBD1. CDR1 is MNHEY, CDR2 SVGEGT, per germline. J lost 2 bases, V lost 4 bases, and 7 bases had no gene match. This CDR3 is built from 16 residues. Here the CDR3 reads CASSFRGDRGTYEQYF. As DNA, the CDR3 is TGTGCCAGCAGTTTCCGCGGGGACAGGGGGACCTACGAGCAGTACTTC.

This chain joins TRBV4-2 and TRBJ2-3; 14 bases line up with TRBD2. The germline gives CDR1 LGHNA, CDR2 YNFKEQ. This CDR3 contains 18 residues. With V trimmed by 5 bases and J by 2 bases, 9 bases remained unmatched. CDR3 nucleotide sequence: TGTGCCAGCAGCGGTCGGACTAGCGGGGGGTCAAACACAGATACGCAGTATTTT. Translation gives CASSGRTSGGSNTDTQYF.

The chain recombines TRBV7-2 with TRBJ2-2; TRBD2 matches 8 bases. The V segment lost 3 bases and the J segment 7 bases; nucleotides outside the gene matches: 10. Germline V gene lookup returns CDR1 SGHTA and CDR2 FQGNSA. The CDR3 length is 16 residues. CDR3 in DNA: TGTGCCAGCAGCTTCCTAGCGCGGGGGGCCGGCGGGGAGCTGTTTTTT. Translating it yields CASSFLARGAGGELFF.

J is TRBJ2-7 and V is TRBV12-5, with 7 positions matching TRBD1. The CDR3 runs to 15 residues. The trim removed 6 bases at V and 3 bases at J, leaving 11 bases unmatched. CDR1 and CDR2 (germline): LGHNT, FRNRAP. This CDR3 is CASGKKPGQLYEQYF. The DNA for the CDR3 is TGTGCTAGTGGGAAAAAACCGGGACAGCTCTACGAGCAGTACTTC.

This chain uses TRBV20-1 with TRBJ2-7; D unresolved. Germline V gene lookup returns CDR1 DFQATT and CDR2 SNEGSKA (reference sequence). The CDR3 contains 11 residues. The CDR3 DNA is TGCAGCGCAAATCAAGCCTACGAGCAGTACTTC. Its protein is CSANQAYEQYF.

The chain employs TRBV3-1 and TRBJ2-1; D is uncertain. CDR3 length equals 16 residues. Germline V CDR1 and CDR2: LGHDT, YNNKEL (reference sequence). V lost 3 bases, J lost 0 bases, and 12 bases lay in between. CDR3 sequence reads: CASSQVTVSSYNEQFF. CDR3 in DNA: TGTGCCAGCAGCCAGGTGACTGTAAGCTCCTACAATGAGCAGTTCTTC.

The gene calls are TRBV2 and TRBJ1-5, with D unclear. Trimming cost V 4 bases and J 0 bases, with 4 bases left between them. The V gene's germline CDR1 is SNHLY and CDR2 FYNNEI. There are 13 residues in the CDR3. CDR3 sequence (DNA): TGTGCCAGCAGTGGGTCTAGCAATCAGCCCCAGCATTTT. This sequence encodes CASSGSSNQPQHF. Using reference TRBV2 and TRBJ1-5 for the parts outside the CDR3, the full variable domain is EPEVTQTPSHQVTQMGQEVILRCVPISNHLYFYWYRQILGQKVEFLVSFYNNEISEKSEIFDDQFSVERPDGSNFTLKIRSTKLEDSAMYFCASSGSSNQPQHFGDGTRLSIL.

This clonotype was seen only a few times. The rearrangement joins TRBV12-3 or TRBV12-4 to TRBJ2-2; TRBD2 agrees at 7 bases. Trimming removed 1 base from V and 2 bases from J; junction bases left unmatched: 7. The CDR3 is 17 amino acids. CDR3 in DNA: TGTGCCAGCAGTTTAGATATTAGCGGGCGTAACACCGGGGAGCTGTTTTTT. It translates to CASSLDISGRNTGELFF.

This clonotype showed up just a few times. V gene TRBV5-5 combines with J gene TRBJ1-2, with D perhaps TRBD1 (5 bases). Between the trimmed V and J ends, which lost 5 bases and 8 bases, there was a span of 25 bases. This CDR3 contains 16 residues. Looked up from germline, CDR1 is SGHKS and CDR2 is YYEKEE (reference sequence). The CDR3 loop is CASSYAPGTMDKGYTF. The CDR3 region has the DNA TGTGCCAGCAGTTACGCACCGGGGACGATGGATAAAGGCTACACCTTC. Based on the CDR3 plus reference TRBV5-5 and TRBJ1-2, the full variable domain is DAGVTQSPTHLIKTRGQQVTLRCSPISGHKSVSWYQQVLGQGPQFIFQYYEKEERGRGNFPDRFSARQFPNYSSELNVNALLLGDSALYLCASSYAPGTMDKGYTFGSGTRLTVV.

This clonotype was detected a few times. V gene TRBV7-2 combines with J gene TRBJ1-2; TRBD1 matches at 7 bases. Germline trimming cut 9 bases from V and 2 bases from J; bases unmatched to any gene: 9. Germline CDR1 SGHTA, CDR2 FQGNSA. The CDR3 spans 14 residues. The CDR3 nucleotides are TGTGCCAGTTCTACGACAGGGTTCAACTATGGCTACACCTTC. Residues: CASSTTGFNYGYTF.